This TCR beta chain is from a study of breast tumors, draining lymph nodes, adjacent tissues. General study findings and limits: Compared with basal-like, luminal-like tumors shared significantly more repertoire with nontumor tissue. Compared with lymph nodes, tumors were less diverse; compared with nontumor tissue, more. Findings are consistent with lymph node origin and intratumoral expansion of most tumor T cells. That most tumor T cells come from lymph nodes remained unproven.

The lymph nodes were axillary draining lymph nodes from breast cancer patients. One entry per CDR3 protein results from TCRdb running MiXCR on the multiplex PCR reads. This sample has 150,000 to 200,000 distinct CDR3 sequences, with approximately 30% found just once. This clonotype was seen once. What it binds is unknown. J gave up 5 bases and V 6 bases, and 5 bases lay outside the gene matches. Germline loops: CDR1 MNHEY, CDR2 SMNVEV (reference sequence). The CDR3 consists of 13 residues. The clonotype comes from a female donor with breast cancer. Some clones in this sample may be carry-over from other donors' samples. The chain combines TRBV27 with TRBJ1-1; 8 bases align to TRBD1. Material: axillary lymph node tissue. CDR3 sequence reads: CASRINRGTEAFF. Here the CDR3 DNA reads TGTGCCAGCAGGATTAACAGGGGGACTGAAGCTTTCTTT.